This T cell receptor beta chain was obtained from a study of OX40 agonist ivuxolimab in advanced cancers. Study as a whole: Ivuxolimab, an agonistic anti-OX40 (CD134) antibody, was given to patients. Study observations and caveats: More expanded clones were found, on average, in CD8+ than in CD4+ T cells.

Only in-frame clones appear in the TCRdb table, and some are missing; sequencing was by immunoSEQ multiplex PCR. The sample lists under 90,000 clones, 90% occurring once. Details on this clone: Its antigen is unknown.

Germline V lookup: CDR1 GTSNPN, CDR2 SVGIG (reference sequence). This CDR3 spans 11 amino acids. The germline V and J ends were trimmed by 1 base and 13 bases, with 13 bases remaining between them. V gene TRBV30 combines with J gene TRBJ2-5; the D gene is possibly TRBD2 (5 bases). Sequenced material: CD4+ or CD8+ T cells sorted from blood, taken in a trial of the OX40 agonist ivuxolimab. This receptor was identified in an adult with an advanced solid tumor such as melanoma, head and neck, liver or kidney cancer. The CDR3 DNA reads TGTGCCTGGAGTGGGGCCGGGCGGGTGTACTTC. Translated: CAWSGAGRVYF.